This T cell receptor beta chain was recorded in a study of blood T cell repertoires in COVID-19. Study-wide context: Italy, Spain and the United States were the sources of the convalescent and acute COVID-19 samples.

V shed 4 bases, J shed 4 bases, and the junction held 2 bases outside the gene matches. Per germline, CDR1 GTSNPN and CDR2 SVGIG (reference sequence). The CDR3 totals 13 residues. Original handling: By means of reference gene primer amplification, nucleated cell counts were estimated. Sequencing used immunoSEQ multiplex PCR; TCRdb keeps in-frame clones, though not all of them. That table is the source of V, J and clone size, and D and trimming were worked out from the DNA. The sample has about 280,000 clones, 85% seen once. Material for sequencing was PBMCs or T cells enriched from blood (not recorded which). This chain joins TRBV30 and TRBJ1-5, with 9 bases lining up with TRBD1. The receptor comes from a woman aged 45-65 years who had recovered from COVID-19. As DNA, the CDR3 is TGTGCCTGGAAGACAGGGGGAAATCAGCCCCAGCATTTT. As protein: CAWKTGGNQPQHF.